The 25 T cell receptor beta chains listed next were all sequenced from one sample in a study of neurological immune-mediated disorders. TCRdb ran MiXCR on the 5' RACE reads and lists one entry per CDR3 protein. This sample has some 49,000 distinct CDR3 sequences, with 9% to 10% found just once. Time point indicated: longitudinal time-point 1 (baseline). Source material: PBMCs. Receptor source: a woman between 35 and 50 years old in good health.

This clonotype was observed many times. The rearrangement joins TRBV7-2 to TRBJ2-7; possibly TRBD2 for D (5 bases). Trimming stripped 1 base from V and 3 bases from J, with 10 bases between. This CDR3 contains 14 residues. CDR1 and CDR2 from the germline V gene are SGHTA and FQGNSA. DNA for the CDR3: TGTGCCAGCAGCTTAGTCCAGCGGAGCTACGAGCAGTACTTC. This gives the protein CASSLVQRSYEQYF.

In this sample, this clonotype turned up many times. V is TRBV5-1 and J is TRBJ2-7, with D possibly being TRBD1 (6 bases). The CDR3 totals 14 residues. Germline V gene lookup returns CDR1 SGHRS and CDR2 YFSETQ. V lost 0 bases to trimming and J lost 3 bases, with 10 bases between them. CDR3 region: CASSLAPGVYEQYF. The CDR3 nucleotides read TGCGCCAGCAGCTTGGCCCCAGGGGTCTACGAGCAGTACTTC.

This clonotype came up many times. The chain couples TRBV29-1 to TRBJ2-1; TRBD2 matches at 7 bases. V gave up 3 bases and J gave up 5 bases; unmatched junction bases: 13. The germline CDR1 and CDR2 sequences are SQVTM and ANQGSEA. The CDR3 length is 16 residues. The DNA of the CDR3 is TGCAGCGTTGATTCTTGGTCGCAGGGAGGGAACAATGAGCAGTTCTTC. This encodes CSVDSWSQGGNNEQFF.

At least ten counts were recorded for this clonotype. This chain joins TRBV7-2 and TRBJ2-1, with 7 nucleotides matching TRBD1. With 5 bases clipped from V and 6 bases from J, the junction kept 4 bases outside the gene matches. CDR1 SGHTA and CDR2 FQGNSA come from the germline V gene. The CDR3 runs to 13 residues. CDR3 loop: CASSRQGPNEQFF. DNA of the CDR3: TGTGCCAGCAGCCGACAGGGCCCCAATGAGCAGTTCTTC.

This clonotype was seen at least ten times. This chain joins TRBV5-1 and TRBJ1-1; D is undetermined. V shed 2 bases and J shed 0 bases, with 5 bases lying between them. CDR3 length: 13 residues. In germline, CDR1 is SGHRS, CDR2 YFSETQ. This CDR3 reads CASSFEVNTEAFF. The CDR3 DNA reads as TGCGCCAGCAGCTTCGAGGTGAACACTGAAGCTTTCTTT. Full variable domain (outside the CDR3, taken from reference TRBV5-1 and TRBJ1-1): KAGVTQTPRYLIKTRGQQVTLSCSPISGHRSVSWYQQTPGQGLQFLFEYFSETQRNKGNFPGRFSGRQFSNSRSEMNVSTLELGDSALYLCASSFEVNTEAFFGQGTRLTVV.

This clonotype was seen ten or more times. The chain has TRBV5-1 and TRBJ2-3, with 10 bases fitting TRBD2. Trimming cost V 0 bases and J 3 bases; bases outside gene matches: 1. The CDR3 spans 15 residues. Germline V gene data show CDR1 as SGHRS and CDR2 as YFSETQ. DNA for the CDR3: TGCGCCAGCAGCTTGGTGACTAGCGGGACAGATACGCAGTATTTT. Its translation: CASSLVTSGTDTQYF.

This clonotype was observed many times. CDR3 nucleotides: TGTGCCGTTGATCGGACTAGCGAAGAAGAGACCCAGTACTTC. Its protein is CAVDRTSEEETQYF. This chain uses TRBV24-1 with TRBJ2-5; TRBD2 aligns across 9 bases. This CDR3 is 14 amino acids long. V was pared by 12 bases and J by 3 bases, with 10 bases of the junction left unmatched. CDR1 KGHDR and CDR2 SFDVKD come from the germline V gene.

This clonotype was found many times. The genes are TRBV20-1 and TRBJ1-2; 9 bases map to TRBD1. Per germline, CDR1 DFQATT and CDR2 SNEGSKA (reference sequence). CDR3 size: 13 residues. The V segment lost 3 bases and the J segment 8 bases; nucleotides outside the gene matches: 7. CDR3 DNA: TGCAGTGCTAGTAAACAGGGGGCGCGGGGCTACACCTTC. Translating gives CSASKQGARGYTF.

At least ten counts were recorded for this clonotype. This chain links TRBV12-3 or TRBV12-4 with TRBJ2-3; 9 nucleotides align to TRBD2. Trimming took 3 bases from V and 6 from J; bases not matched to a gene: 10. The CDR3 is made up of 16 amino acids. The CDR3 DNA is TGTGCCAGCAGTTTTGGCGGGGGGGCCGGGACGGATACGCAGTATTTT. Residues: CASSFGGGAGTDTQYF.

This clonotype has at least ten counts. The chain joins TRBV7-9 to TRBJ2-1; TRBD2 is a possible D gene (6 bases). Trimming stripped 5 bases from V and 0 bases from J, with 14 bases between. CDR3 size: 16 residues. CDR1 is SEHNR, CDR2 FQNEAQ, per germline (reference sequence). The CDR3 protein is CASSPHRGSSYNEQFF. For the CDR3, the DNA is TGTGCCAGCAGCCCCCATCGGGGGAGCTCCTACAATGAGCAGTTCTTC. Filled out from reference TRBV7-9 and TRBJ2-1, the complete variable domain reads DTGVSQNPRHKITKRGQNVTFRCDPISEHNRLYWYRQTLGQGPEFLTYFQNEAQLEKSRLLSDRFSAERPKGSFSTLEIQRTEQGDSAMYLCASSPHRGSSYNEQFFGPGTRLTVL.

The CDR3 bases are TGCAGTGCTAGAGAGAATGACATGGATACTGAAGCTTTCTTT. This sequence encodes CSARENDMDTEAFF. This chain links TRBV20-1 with TRBJ1-1, with D unresolved. Trimming stripped 0 bases from V and 5 bases from J, with 13 bases between. CDR1 is DFQATT and CDR2 is SNEGSKA in the germline V gene (reference sequence). The CDR3 extends over 14 amino acids.

There are many counts of this clonotype. This chain uses TRBV4-3 with TRBJ2-1; TRBD2 agrees at 7 bases. This CDR3 has 16 residues. J gave up 5 bases and V 0 bases, and 7 bases lay outside the gene matches. CDR1 and CDR2 from the germline V gene are LGHNA and YSLEER. This chain's CDR3 is CASSQDHQRGDNEQFF. The CDR3 nucleotides are TGCGCCAGCAGCCAAGATCACCAGCGGGGAGACAATGAGCAGTTCTTC.

Many counts were recorded for this clonotype. The chain carries TRBV5-1 and TRBJ2-2; D gene ambiguous. The CDR3 is made up of 16 amino acids. Trimming cost V 2 bases and J 0 bases, with 11 bases left between them. The germline gives CDR1 SGHRS, CDR2 YFSETQ. CDR3 region: CASSLVSLANTGELFF. The CDR3 DNA reads TGCGCCAGCAGCTTAGTAAGCCTTGCGAACACCGGGGAGCTGTTTTTT.

This clonotype was observed at least ten times. The CDR3 DNA follows: TGTGCCACCAGTGATTTCGACAGCTACGAGCAGTACTTC. As protein: CATSDFDSYEQYF. This sequence joins TRBV24-1 and TRBJ2-7; TRBD1 is a possible D gene (5 bases). The CDR3 is 13 residues long. Trimming took 1 base from V and 3 from J, leaving 6 bases between them. Germline V CDR1 and CDR2: KGHDR, SFDVKD.

In regard to this clonotype: An end of the junction does not agree with germline; a read error may underlie this. V usage is TRBV7-3 and J usage is TRBJ2-5, with D perhaps TRBD2 (6 bases). This CDR3 has 14 amino acids. Germline V lookup: CDR1 SGHTA, CDR2 FQGTGA. CDR3 DNA: TGTGCCAGCAGCTTTGGAGGGGCCTCGGAGACCCCGTACTTC. It specifies CASSFGGASETPYF. The variable domain in full, completed from reference TRBV7-3 and TRBJ2-5, reads GAGVSQTPSNKVTEKGKYVELRCDPISGHTALYWYRQSLGQGPEFLIYFQGTGAADDSGLPNDRFFAVRPEGSVSTLKIQRTERGDSAVYLCASSFGGASETPYFGPGTRLLVL.

The chain employs TRBV20-1 and TRBJ1-2; D uncertain. Trimming took off 3 bases at V and 8 bases at J, with 7 bases between the two ends. The CDR3 loop spans 10 amino acids. CDR1 and CDR2 from the germline V gene are DFQATT and SNEGSKA (reference sequence). CDR3 protein: CSARDGGYTF. The CDR3 nucleotides read TGCAGTGCTAGGGACGGAGGCTACACCTTC.

This clonotype appeared many times. The rearrangement uses TRBV2 and TRBJ2-2; unclear D gene. The CDR3 spans 12 residues. V was clipped by 9 bases and J by 2 bases, with 7 bases between them. The germline V gene has CDR1 SNHLY and CDR2 FYNNEI. The CDR3 here is CARASNTGELFF. The CDR3 nucleotides are TGTGCCAGGGCTAGTAACACCGGGGAGCTGTTTTTT.

This clonotype was picked up a small number of times. This chain links TRBV29-1 with TRBJ2-4, with a weak D call TRBD2 (5 bases). Germline V lookup: CDR1 SQVTM, CDR2 ANQGSEA. The CDR3 consists of 12 residues. V lost 5 bases and J 8 bases, leaving 13 bases between the germline ends. In nucleotides, the CDR3 is TGCAGCGTTTCTGTGGGAGTAGACATTCAGTACTTC. Amino acids: CSVSVGVDIQYF.

This clonotype was found many times. The J gene is TRBJ2-2, the V gene TRBV5-6; no firm D call. Per the germline V gene, CDR1 is SGHDT and CDR2 is YYEEEE. V lost 0 bases and J lost 8, with 8 bases in between. CDR3 length equals 13 residues. The CDR3 nucleotides read TGTGCCAGCAGCTTGGATGCTTTTGGGGAGCTGTTTTTT. Residues: CASSLDAFGELFF.

This chain links TRBV20-1 with TRBJ1-5; D is unresolved. The germline V gene has CDR1 DFQATT and CDR2 SNEGSKA (reference sequence). V lost 0 bases and J lost 0, with 9 bases in between. The length of the CDR3 is 15 residues. The CDR3 loop is CSAREPSYSNQPQHF. The CDR3 coding sequence is TGCAGTGCTAGAGAGCCCAGTTATAGCAATCAGCCCCAGCATTTT.

This clonotype came up many times. The chain carries TRBV20-1 and TRBJ2-5, with no clear D. Trimming removed 1 base from V and 5 bases from J, with 14 bases in between. This CDR3 region has 14 residues. Germline values: CDR1 DFQATT, CDR2 SNEGSKA (reference sequence). The CDR3 DNA reads TGCAGTGCTAGAGGGAACACCCAAGGGGAGACCCAGTACTTC. Protein sequence: CSARGNTQGETQYF.

This clonotype was counted at least ten times. The chain links TRBV7-9 to TRBJ1-1; no definite D call. The CDR3 runs 15 residues. The ends were cut back, 1 base at V and 1 base at J, with 10 bases in the middle. Germline lookup yields CDR1 SEHNR and CDR2 FQNEAQ (reference sequence). The CDR3 is CASSLDSDGNTEAFF. Here the CDR3 DNA reads TGTGCCAGCAGCTTAGATTCGGACGGGAACACTGAAGCTTTCTTT.

The sample holds many counts of this clonotype. The chain carries TRBV20-1 and TRBJ2-7; 7 positions match TRBD1. The V segment lost 5 bases and the J segment 6 bases; nucleotides outside the gene matches: 16. Germline CDR1 DFQATT, CDR2 SNEGSKA (reference sequence). The CDR3 runs 15 residues. CDR3 sequence reads: CSAEPRGLIFGEQYF. Here the CDR3 DNA reads TGCAGTGCTGAGCCCAGGGGGTTAATCTTTGGCGAGCAGTACTTC.

This clonotype showed up just a few times. The chain links TRBV4-3 to TRBJ2-2, with 11 bases aligning to TRBD2. V was clipped by 1 base and J by 1 base; unmatched bases: 11. Germline V gives CDR1 LGHNA, CDR2 YSLEER. The CDR3 totals 20 residues. The CDR3 spells CASSQGDRLAGLMNTGELFF. The CDR3 DNA follows: TGCGCCAGCAGCCAAGGGGATAGACTAGCGGGGCTCATGAACACCGGGGAGCTGTTTTTT.

This clonotype was observed at least ten times. The J gene is TRBJ2-1, the V gene TRBV19; TRBD2 matches at 14 bases. The CDR3 runs to 15 residues. In germline, CDR1 is LNHDA, CDR2 SQIVND (reference sequence). V shed 6 bases and J 9 bases; nucleotides not matched to a gene: 7. The CDR3 sequence is CASRGLAGDRSEQFF. The CDR3 nucleotides read TGTGCCAGTAGGGGACTAGCGGGAGACCGGTCTGAGCAGTTCTTC.